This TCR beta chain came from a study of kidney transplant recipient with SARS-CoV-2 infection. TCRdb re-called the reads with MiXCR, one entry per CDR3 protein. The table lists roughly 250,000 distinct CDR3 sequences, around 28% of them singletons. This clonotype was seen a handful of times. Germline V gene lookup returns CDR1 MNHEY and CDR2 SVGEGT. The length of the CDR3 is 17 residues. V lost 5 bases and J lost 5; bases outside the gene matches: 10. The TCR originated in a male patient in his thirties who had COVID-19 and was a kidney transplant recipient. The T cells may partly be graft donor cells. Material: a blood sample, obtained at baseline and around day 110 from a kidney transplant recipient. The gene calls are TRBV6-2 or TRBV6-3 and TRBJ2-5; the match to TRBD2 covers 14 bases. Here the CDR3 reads CASSLRLAGGLMETQYF. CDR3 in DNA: TGTGCCAGCAGTCTCCGACTAGCGGGAGGGCTAATGGAGACCCAGTACTTC.